This T cell receptor beta chain emerged from a study of control samples from healthy donors and cancer patients. Using immunoSEQ multiplex PCR, the repertoire was profiled, and TCRdb retains in-frame clones only, with some absent. The data contain 98,000 or so clones, around 82% of them seen just once; the ten biggest clones take up about 2%. Trimming removed 7 bases at V and 2 bases at J, with 14 bases between. The germline gives CDR1 WNHNN, CDR2 SYGVQD (reference sequence). The CDR3 is 15 residues long. The sequence derives from a man aged 55-75 years in good health. The rearrangement uses TRBV10-1 and TRBJ2-2; D might be TRBD2 (6 bases). Sample: blood. The CDR3 loop is CASKEGRENTGELFF. The CDR3 DNA is TGCGCCAGCAAGGAGGGGCGCGAAAACACCGGGGAGCTGTTTTTT.